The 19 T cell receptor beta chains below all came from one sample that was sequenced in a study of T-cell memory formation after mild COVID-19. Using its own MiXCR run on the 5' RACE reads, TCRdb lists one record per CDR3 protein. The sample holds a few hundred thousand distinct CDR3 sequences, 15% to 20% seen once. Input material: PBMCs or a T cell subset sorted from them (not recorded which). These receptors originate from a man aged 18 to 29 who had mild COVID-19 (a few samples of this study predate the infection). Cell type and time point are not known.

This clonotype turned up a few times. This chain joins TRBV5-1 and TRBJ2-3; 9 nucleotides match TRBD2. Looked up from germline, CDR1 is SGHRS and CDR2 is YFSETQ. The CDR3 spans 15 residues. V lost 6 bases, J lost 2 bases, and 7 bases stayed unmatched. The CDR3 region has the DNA TGCGCCAGCACTTATCTAGCGGGGCTCACAGATACGCAGTATTTT. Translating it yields CASTYLAGLTDTQYF.

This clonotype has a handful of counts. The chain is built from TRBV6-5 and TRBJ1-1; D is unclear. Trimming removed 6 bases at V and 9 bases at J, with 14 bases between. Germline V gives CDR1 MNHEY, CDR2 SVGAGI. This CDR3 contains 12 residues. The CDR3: CASRDRDAQAFF. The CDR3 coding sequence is TGTGCCAGCAGGGACCGTGATGCCCAAGCTTTCTTT.

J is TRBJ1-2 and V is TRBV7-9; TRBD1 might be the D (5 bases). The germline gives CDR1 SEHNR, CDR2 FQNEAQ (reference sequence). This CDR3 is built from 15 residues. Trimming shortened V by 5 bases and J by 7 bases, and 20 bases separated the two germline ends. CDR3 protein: CASSQTQGELSGYTF. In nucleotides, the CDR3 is TGTGCCAGCAGCCAAACCCAGGGAGAATTGAGTGGCTACACCTTC. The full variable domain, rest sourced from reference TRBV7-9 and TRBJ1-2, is DTGVSQNPRHKITKRGQNVTFRCDPISEHNRLYWYRQTLGQGPEFLTYFQNEAQLEKSRLLSDRFSAERPKGSFSTLEIQRTEQGDSAMYLCASSQTQGELSGYTFGSGTRLTVV.

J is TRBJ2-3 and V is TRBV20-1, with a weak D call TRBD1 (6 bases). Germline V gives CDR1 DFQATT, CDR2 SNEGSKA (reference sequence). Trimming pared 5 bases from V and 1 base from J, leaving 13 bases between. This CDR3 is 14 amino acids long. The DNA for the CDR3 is TGCAGTGCTTGCCAGGGGAAAGGCACAGATACGCAGTATTTT. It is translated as CSACQGKGTDTQYF.

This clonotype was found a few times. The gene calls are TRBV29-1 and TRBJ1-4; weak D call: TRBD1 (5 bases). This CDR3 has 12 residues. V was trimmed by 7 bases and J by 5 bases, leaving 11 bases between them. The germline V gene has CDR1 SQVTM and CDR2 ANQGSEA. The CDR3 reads CSAGRRNEKLFF. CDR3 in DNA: TGCAGCGCGGGACGGCGAAATGAAAAACTGTTTTTT.

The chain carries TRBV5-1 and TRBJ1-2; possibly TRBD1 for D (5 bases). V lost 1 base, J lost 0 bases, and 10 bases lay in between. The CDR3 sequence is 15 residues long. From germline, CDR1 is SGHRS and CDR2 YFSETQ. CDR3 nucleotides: TGCGCCAGCAGCTTGTTGTCAGGGACTAACTATGGCTACACCTTC. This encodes CASSLLSGTNYGYTF.

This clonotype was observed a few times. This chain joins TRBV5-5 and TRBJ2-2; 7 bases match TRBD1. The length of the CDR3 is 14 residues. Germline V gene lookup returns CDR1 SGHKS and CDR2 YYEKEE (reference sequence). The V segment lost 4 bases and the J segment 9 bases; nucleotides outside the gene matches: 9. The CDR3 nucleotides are TGTGCCAGCAGCCCCTACAGGGGTTTCCGGGAGCTGTTTTTT. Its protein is CASSPYRGFRELFF.

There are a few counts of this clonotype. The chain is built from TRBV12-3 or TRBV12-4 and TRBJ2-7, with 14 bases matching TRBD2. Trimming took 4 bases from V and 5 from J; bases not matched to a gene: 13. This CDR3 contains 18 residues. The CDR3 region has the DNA TGTGCCAGCAGTTACGGGACTAGCGGGGGACTACTCCCAGACGAGCAGTACGTC. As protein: CASSYGTSGGLLPDEQYV.

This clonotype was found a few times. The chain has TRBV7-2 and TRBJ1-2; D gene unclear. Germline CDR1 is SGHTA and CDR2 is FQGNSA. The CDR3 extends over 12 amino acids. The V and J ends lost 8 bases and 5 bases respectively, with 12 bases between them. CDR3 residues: CASGYSGYGYTF. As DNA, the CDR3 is TGTGCCAGCGGATATAGCGGGTATGGCTACACCTTC.

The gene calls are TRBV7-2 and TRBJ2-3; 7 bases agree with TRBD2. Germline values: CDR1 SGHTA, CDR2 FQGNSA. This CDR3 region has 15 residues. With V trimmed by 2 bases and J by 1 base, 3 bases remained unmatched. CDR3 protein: CASSLQAGGTDTQYF. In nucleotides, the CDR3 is TGTGCCAGCAGCTTACAGGCGGGGGGCACAGATACGCAGTATTTT.

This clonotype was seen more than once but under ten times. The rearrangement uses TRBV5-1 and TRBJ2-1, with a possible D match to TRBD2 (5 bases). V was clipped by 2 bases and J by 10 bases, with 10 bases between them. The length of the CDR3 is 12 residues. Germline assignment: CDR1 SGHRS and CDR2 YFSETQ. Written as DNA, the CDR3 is TGCGCCAGCAGCTTCAAGGAGCGGGAGCAGTTCTTC. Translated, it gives CASSFKEREQFF.

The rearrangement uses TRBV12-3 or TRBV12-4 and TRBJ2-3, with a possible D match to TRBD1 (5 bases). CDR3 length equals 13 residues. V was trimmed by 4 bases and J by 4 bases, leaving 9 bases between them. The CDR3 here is CASSWAGPDTQYF. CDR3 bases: TGTGCCAGCAGTTGGGCAGGGCCAGATACGCAGTATTTT.

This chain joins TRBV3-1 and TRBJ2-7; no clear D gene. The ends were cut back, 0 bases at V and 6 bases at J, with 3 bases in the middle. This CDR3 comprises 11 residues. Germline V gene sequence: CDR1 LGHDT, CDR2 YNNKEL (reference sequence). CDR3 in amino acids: CASSQDGEQYV. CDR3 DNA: TGTGCCAGCAGCCAAGATGGCGAGCAGTACGTC.

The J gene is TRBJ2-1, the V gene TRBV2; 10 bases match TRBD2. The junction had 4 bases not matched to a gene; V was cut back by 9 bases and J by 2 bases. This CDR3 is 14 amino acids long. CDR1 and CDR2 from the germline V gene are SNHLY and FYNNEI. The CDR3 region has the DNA TGTGCCAGGGGGACTAGCGTGACCTACAATGAGCAGTTCTTC. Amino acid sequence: CARGTSVTYNEQFF.

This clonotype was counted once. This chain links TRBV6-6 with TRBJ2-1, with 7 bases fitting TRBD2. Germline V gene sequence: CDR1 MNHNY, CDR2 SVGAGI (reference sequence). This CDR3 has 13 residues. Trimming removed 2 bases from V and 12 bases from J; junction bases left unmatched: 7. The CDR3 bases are TGTGCCAGCAGTTACGGGGGGGACCTGGTGCAGTTCTTC. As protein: CASSYGGDLVQFF.

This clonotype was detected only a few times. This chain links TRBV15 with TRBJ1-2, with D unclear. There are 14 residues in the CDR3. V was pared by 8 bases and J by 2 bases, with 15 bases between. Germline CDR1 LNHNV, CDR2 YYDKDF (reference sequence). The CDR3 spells CATRPASTNYGYTF. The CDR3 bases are TGTGCCACCCGCCCAGCGTCGACGAACTATGGCTACACCTTC.

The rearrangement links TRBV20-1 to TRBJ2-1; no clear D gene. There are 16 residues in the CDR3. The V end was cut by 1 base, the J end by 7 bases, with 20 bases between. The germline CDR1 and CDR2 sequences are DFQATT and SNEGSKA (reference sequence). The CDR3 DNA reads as TGCAGTGCTAGAGGACGTCCGTTGACAATCCGGAATGAGCAGTTCTTC. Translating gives CSARGRPLTIRNEQFF.

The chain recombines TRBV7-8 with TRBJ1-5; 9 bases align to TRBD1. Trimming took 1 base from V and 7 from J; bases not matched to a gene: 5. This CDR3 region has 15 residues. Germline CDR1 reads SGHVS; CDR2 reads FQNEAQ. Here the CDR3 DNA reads TGTGCCAGCAGCTTAGAGGGACAGGGATACCAGCCCCAGCATTTT. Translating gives CASSLEGQGYQPQHF.

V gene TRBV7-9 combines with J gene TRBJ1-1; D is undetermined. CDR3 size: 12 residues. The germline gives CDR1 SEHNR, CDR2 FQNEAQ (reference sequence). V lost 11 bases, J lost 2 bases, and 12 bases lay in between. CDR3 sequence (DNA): TGTGCCCACGGTCCTGATAACACTGAAGCTTTCTTT. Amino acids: CAHGPDNTEAFF. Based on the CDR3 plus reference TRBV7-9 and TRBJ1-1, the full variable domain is DTGVSQNPRHKITKRGQNVTFRCDPISEHNRLYWYRQTLGQGPEFLTYFQNEAQLEKSRLLSDRFSAERPKGSFSTLEIQRTEQGDSAMYLCAHGPDNTEAFFGQGTRLTVV.